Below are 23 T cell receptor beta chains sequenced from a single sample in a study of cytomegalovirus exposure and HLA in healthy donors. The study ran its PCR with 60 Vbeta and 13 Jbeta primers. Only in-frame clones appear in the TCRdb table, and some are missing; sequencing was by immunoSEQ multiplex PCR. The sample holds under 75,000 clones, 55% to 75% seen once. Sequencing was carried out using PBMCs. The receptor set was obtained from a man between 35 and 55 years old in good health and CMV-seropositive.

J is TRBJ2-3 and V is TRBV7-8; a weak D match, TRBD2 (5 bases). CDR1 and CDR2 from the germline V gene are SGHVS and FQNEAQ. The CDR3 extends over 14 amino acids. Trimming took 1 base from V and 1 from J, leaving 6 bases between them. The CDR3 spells CASSLGGRTDTQYF. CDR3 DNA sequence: TGTGCCAGCAGCTTAGGAGGGCGCACAGATACGCAGTATTTT.

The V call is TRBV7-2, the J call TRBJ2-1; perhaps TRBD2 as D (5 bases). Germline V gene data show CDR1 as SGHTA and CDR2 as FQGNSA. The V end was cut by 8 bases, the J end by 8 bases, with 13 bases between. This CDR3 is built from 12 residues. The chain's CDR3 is CASLGLEDEQFF. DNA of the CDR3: TGTGCCAGCTTGGGTCTGGAGGATGAGCAGTTCTTC.

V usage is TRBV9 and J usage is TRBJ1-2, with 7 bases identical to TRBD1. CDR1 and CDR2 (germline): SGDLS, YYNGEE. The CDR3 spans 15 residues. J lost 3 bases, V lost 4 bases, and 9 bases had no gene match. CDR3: CASSPHGTADYGYTF. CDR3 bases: TGTGCCAGCAGCCCACACGGGACAGCAGACTATGGCTACACCTTC.

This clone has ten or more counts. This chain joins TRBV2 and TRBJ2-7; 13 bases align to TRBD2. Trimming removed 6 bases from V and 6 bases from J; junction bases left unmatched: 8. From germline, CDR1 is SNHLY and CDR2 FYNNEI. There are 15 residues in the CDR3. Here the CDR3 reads CASRAPGLAGLEQYF. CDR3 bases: TGTGCCAGCAGGGCCCCGGGACTAGCGGGACTCGAGCAGTACTTC.

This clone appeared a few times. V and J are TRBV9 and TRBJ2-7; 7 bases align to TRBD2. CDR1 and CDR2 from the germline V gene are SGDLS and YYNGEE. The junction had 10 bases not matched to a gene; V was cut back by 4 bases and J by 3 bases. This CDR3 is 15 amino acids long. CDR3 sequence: CASSPGEGYFYEQYF. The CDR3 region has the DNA TGTGCCAGCAGCCCTGGGGAGGGATATTTCTACGAGCAGTACTTC.

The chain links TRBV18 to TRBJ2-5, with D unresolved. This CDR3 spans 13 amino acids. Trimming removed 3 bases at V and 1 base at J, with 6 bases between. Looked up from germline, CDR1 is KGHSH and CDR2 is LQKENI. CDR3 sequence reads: CASSPQSQETQYF. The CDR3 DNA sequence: TGTGCCAGCTCACCGCAGTCCCAAGAGACCCAGTACTTC.

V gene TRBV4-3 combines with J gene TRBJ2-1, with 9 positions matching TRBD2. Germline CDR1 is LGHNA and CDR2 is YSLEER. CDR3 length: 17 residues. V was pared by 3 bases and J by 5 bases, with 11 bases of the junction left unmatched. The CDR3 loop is CASSHGAGVAGDNEQFF. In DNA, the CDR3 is TGCGCCAGCAGCCATGGGGCCGGGGTAGCGGGAGACAATGAGCAGTTCTTC.

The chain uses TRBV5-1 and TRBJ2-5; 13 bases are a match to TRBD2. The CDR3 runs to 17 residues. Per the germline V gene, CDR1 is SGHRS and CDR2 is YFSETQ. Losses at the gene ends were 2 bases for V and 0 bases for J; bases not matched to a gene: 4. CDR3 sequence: CASSLTGLAGYQETQYF. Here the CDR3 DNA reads TGCGCCAGCAGCTTAACGGGACTAGCGGGGTACCAAGAGACCCAGTACTTC.

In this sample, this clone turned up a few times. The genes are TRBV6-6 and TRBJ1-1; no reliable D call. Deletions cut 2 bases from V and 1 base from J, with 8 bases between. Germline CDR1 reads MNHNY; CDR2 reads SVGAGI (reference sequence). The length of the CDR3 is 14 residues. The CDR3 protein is CASSYRQENTEAFF. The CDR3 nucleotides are TGTGCCAGCAGTTACCGCCAGGAGAACACTGAAGCTTTCTTT.

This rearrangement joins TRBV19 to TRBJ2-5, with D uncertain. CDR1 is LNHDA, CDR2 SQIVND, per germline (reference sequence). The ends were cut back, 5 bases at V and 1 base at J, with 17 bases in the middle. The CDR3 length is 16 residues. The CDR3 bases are TGTGCCAGTAGTCCTTACCCCAGACTGATCCAAGAGACCCAGTACTTC. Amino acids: CASSPYPRLIQETQYF.

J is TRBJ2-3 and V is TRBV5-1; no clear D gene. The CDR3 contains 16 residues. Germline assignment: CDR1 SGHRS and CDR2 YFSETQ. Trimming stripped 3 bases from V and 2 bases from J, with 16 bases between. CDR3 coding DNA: TGCGCCAGCAGCTCCCCATTGGCCGCATACACAGATACGCAGTATTTT. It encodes CASSSPLAAYTDTQYF.

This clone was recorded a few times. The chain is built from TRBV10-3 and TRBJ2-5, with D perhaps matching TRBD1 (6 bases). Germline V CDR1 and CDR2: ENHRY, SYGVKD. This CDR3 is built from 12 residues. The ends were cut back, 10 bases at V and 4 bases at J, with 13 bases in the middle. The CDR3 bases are TGTGCCACCACAGGGCCCGCAGAGACCCAGTACTTC. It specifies CATTGPAETQYF.

CDR3 residues: CASRGTSGGDTQYF. The CDR3 DNA reads TGTGCCAGCAGGGGGACTAGCGGGGGTGATACGCAGTATTTT. V usage is TRBV7-9 and J usage is TRBJ2-3; 14 bases fit TRBD2. After removal of 6 bases from V and 6 bases from J, the junction contained 2 bases not matched to a gene. The germline gives CDR1 SEHNR, CDR2 FQNEAQ (reference sequence). The CDR3 has 14 residues.

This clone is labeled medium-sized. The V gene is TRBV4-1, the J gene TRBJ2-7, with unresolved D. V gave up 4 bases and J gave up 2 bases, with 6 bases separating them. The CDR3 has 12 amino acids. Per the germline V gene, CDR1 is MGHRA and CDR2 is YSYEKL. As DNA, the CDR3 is TGCGCCAGCAGCCCAGGAACCTACGAGCAGTACTTC. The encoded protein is CASSPGTYEQYF.

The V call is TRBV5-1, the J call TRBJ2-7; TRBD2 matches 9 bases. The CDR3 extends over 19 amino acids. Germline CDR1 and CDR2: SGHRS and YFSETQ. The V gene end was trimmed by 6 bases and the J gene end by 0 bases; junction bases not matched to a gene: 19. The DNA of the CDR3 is TGCGCCAGCACCCGGGGGGCTAGCGGGACCCCATTGGGCTCCTACGAGCAGTACTTC. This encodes CASTRGASGTPLGSYEQYF.

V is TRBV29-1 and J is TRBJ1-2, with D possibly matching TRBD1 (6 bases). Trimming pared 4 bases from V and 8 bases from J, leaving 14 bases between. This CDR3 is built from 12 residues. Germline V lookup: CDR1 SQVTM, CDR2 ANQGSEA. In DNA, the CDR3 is TGCAGCGTTGGGGAAAGGCAGGGGGGCTACACCTTC. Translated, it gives CSVGERQGGYTF.

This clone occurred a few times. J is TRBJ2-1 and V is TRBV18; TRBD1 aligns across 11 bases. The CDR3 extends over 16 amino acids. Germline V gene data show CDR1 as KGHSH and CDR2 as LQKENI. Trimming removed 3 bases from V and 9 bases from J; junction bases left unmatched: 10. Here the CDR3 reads CASSPTGTGGSGEQFF. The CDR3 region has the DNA TGTGCCAGCTCACCCACCGGGACAGGGGGTAGTGGTGAGCAGTTCTTC.

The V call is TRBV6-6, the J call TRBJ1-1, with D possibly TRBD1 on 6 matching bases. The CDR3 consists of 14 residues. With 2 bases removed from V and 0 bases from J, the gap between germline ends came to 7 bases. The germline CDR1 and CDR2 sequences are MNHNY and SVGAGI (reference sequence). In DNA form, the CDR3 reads TGTGCCAGCAGTTACAGGGGGTTGAACACTGAAGCTTTCTTT. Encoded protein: CASSYRGLNTEAFF.

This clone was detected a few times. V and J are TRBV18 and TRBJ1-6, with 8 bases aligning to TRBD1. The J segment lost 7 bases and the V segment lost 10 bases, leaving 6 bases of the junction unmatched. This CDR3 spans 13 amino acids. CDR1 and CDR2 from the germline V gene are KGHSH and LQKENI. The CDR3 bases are TGTGCCACGCGGACAGGGAGCAATTCACCCCTCCACTTT. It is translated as CATRTGSNSPLHF. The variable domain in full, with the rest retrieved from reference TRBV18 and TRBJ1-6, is NAGVMQNPRHLVRRRGQEARLRCSPMKGHSHVYWYRQLPEEGLKFMVYLQKENIIDESGMPKERFSAEFPKEGPSILRIQQVVRGDSAAYFCATRTGSNSPLHFGNGTRLTVT.

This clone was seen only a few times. CDR3 protein: CAITEGIAGPDTQYF. The CDR3 DNA sequence: TGTGCCATCACCGAAGGTATAGCGGGCCCAGATACGCAGTATTTT. The rearrangement joins TRBV10-3 to TRBJ2-3; 7 nucleotides match TRBD2. Germline V CDR1 and CDR2: ENHRY, SYGVKD. The CDR3 totals 15 residues. With V trimmed by 7 bases and J by 4 bases, 11 bases remained unmatched.

In nucleotides, the CDR3 is TGTGCCAGTAGTATGGGGTGGGTAGCGGGAGCCTACGAGCAGTACTTC. Protein product: CASSMGWVAGAYEQYF. The rearrangement links TRBV19 to TRBJ2-7; 9 nucleotides match TRBD2. The V and J ends lost 3 bases and 2 bases, in that order; junction bases with no gene match: 8. This CDR3 region has 16 residues. Germline CDR1 is LNHDA and CDR2 is SQIVND (reference sequence).

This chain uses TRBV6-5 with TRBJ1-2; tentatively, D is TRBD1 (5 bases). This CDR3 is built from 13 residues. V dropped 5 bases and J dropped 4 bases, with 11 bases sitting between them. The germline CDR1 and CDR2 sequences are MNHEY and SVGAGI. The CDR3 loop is CASSVQGIYGYTF. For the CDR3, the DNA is TGTGCCAGCAGTGTGCAGGGTATCTATGGCTACACCTTC.

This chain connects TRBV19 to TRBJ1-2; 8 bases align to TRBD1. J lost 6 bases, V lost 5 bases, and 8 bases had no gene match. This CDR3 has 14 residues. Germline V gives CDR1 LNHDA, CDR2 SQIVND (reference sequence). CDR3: CASSPPGQADGYTF. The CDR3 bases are TGTGCCAGTAGTCCCCCGGGACAGGCGGATGGCTACACCTTC.